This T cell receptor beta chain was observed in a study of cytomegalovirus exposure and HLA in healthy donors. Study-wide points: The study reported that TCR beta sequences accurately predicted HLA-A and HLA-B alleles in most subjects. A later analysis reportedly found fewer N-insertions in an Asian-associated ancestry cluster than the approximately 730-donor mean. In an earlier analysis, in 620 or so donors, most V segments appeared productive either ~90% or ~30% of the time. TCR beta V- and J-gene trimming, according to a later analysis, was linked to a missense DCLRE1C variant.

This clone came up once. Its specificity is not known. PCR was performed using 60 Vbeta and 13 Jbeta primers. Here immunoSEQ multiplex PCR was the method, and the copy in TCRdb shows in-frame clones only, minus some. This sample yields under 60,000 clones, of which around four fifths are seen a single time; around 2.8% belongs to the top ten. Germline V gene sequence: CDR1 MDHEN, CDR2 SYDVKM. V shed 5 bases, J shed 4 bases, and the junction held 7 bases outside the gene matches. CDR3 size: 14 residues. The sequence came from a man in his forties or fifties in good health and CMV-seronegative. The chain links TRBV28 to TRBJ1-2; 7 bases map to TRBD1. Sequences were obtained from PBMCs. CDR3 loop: CASSLRGRVYGYTF. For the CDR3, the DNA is TGTGCCAGCAGTCTAAGGGGGCGCGTCTATGGCTACACCTTC.